These 20 T cell receptor beta chains were all obtained from the same sample, sequenced in a study of blood T cell repertoires in COVID-19. This table comes from immunoSEQ multiplex PCR, and its TCRdb copy is limited to in-frame clones, with some not included. The table records about 230,000 clones, 75% to 90% of them present only once. The source material was peripheral blood. The source is a man aged 35 to 55 with acute or convalescent COVID-19.

This chain joins TRBV2 and TRBJ1-2; D may be TRBD1 (5 bases). The CDR3 consists of 11 residues. V lost 4 bases and J 9 bases, leaving 9 bases between the germline ends. CDR1 SNHLY and CDR2 FYNNEI come from the germline V gene. This CDR3 is CASSAQVSYTF. In DNA form, the CDR3 reads TGTGCCAGCAGTGCACAGGTGAGCTACACCTTC.

On this clone: Distinct nucleotide sequences in the sample also encode this CDR3. The chain joins TRBV3-1 (or the pseudogene TRBV3-2) to TRBJ1-1; TRBD1 might be the D (6 bases). This CDR3 comprises 14 residues. Trimming pared 3 bases from V and 5 bases from J, leaving 13 bases between. Germline V gene lookup returns CDR1 LGHDT and CDR2 YNNKEL (reference sequence). The CDR3, as DNA: TGTGCCAGCAGCCAGGGCACAGGGAGAACTGAAGCTTTCTTT. As protein: CASSQGTGRTEAFF.

This clone showed up just once. The chain couples TRBV4-1 to TRBJ1-2; 9 bases match TRBD1. The germline gives CDR1 MGHRA, CDR2 YSYEKL. After removal of 0 bases from V and 4 bases from J, the junction contained 9 bases not matched to a gene. The CDR3 length is 17 residues. CDR3 sequence (DNA): TGCGCCAGCAGCCAAGATTCACAGGGGGCGGGCCTCTATGGCTACACCTTC. It encodes CASSQDSQGAGLYGYTF.

The V call is TRBV11-3, the J call TRBJ2-1; weak D call: TRBD1 (6 bases). The CDR3 runs 13 residues. V was shortened by 4 bases and J by 6 bases, with 10 bases between the two germline ends. In germline, CDR1 is SGHNT, CDR2 YENEEA. The CDR3 nucleotides read TGTGCCAGCAGCTGGTCAGGGGTCAATGAGCAGTTCTTC. Translation: CASSWSGVNEQFF.

Of note for this clone: The sample has other DNA sequences that encode this CDR3 too. V usage is TRBV5-1 and J usage is TRBJ2-7; tentative D call: TRBD2 (6 bases). The CDR3 consists of 16 residues. Trimming took 4 bases from V and 4 from J, leaving 21 bases between them. The V gene's germline CDR1 is SGHRS and CDR2 YFSETQ. In DNA, the CDR3 is TGCGCCAGCAGCCCGGTAGGGAGGCCGGGAGAGTACGAGCAGTACTTC. Protein sequence: CASSPVGRPGEYEQYF.

The chain is built from TRBV4-3 and TRBJ2-1; possibly TRBD2 for D (5 bases). CDR3 length equals 12 residues. Trimming stripped 0 bases from V and 10 bases from J, with 7 bases between. Germline CDR1 and CDR2: LGHNA and YSLEER. The CDR3 sequence is CASSQDRGEQFF. In DNA form, the CDR3 reads TGCGCCAGCAGCCAAGATCGGGGAGAGCAGTTCTTC.

This clone was recorded many times. V is TRBV6-4 and J is TRBJ1-5; unclear D gene. Trimming took 0 bases from V and 6 from J, leaving 9 bases between them. Germline V CDR1 and CDR2: MRHNA, SNTAGT. The CDR3 consists of 14 residues. CDR3 nucleotides: TGTGCCAGCAGTGACTCGCCAGGTATTCAGCCCCAGCATTTT. Its protein product is CASSDSPGIQPQHF.

V is TRBV10-3 and J is TRBJ1-2; D ambiguous. CDR1 is ENHRY and CDR2 is SYGVKD in the germline V gene. The CDR3 has 14 residues. V lost 0 bases and J 3 bases, leaving 8 bases between the germline ends. The CDR3 DNA sequence: TGTGCCATCAGTGAGTCGCCCCAGGACTATGGCTACACCTTC. This encodes CAISESPQDYGYTF.

This clone was observed a few times. The J gene is TRBJ1-4, the V gene TRBV13, with TRBD1 identical over 7 bases. With 5 bases clipped from V and 3 bases from J, the junction kept 9 bases outside the gene matches. Germline CDR1 is PRHDT and CDR2 is FYEKMQ (reference sequence). There are 16 residues in the CDR3. Written as DNA, the CDR3 is TGTGCCAGCAGCGAAAAAAGGGGGCATCCTAATGAAAAACTGTTTTTT. As protein: CASSEKRGHPNEKLFF.

The chain employs TRBV5-1 and TRBJ1-4; 8 nucleotides match TRBD1. V shed 0 bases and J 8 bases; nucleotides not matched to a gene: 3. This CDR3 contains 14 residues. Germline V gene data show CDR1 as SGHRS and CDR2 as YFSETQ. The CDR3 DNA reads as TGCGCCAGCAGCTTGGGACAGGGGTTAGAAAAACTGTTTTTT. Amino acid sequence: CASSLGQGLEKLFF.

This clone was observed a single time. V is TRBV11-2 and J is TRBJ2-2, with no clear D. The ends were cut back, 5 bases at V and 6 bases at J, with 16 bases in the middle. Germline V gene data show CDR1 as SGHAT and CDR2 as FQNNGV. The CDR3 sequence is 15 residues long. The CDR3 region is CASSPTRKSPGELFF. In DNA form, the CDR3 reads TGTGCCAGCAGCCCGACACGAAAGTCCCCCGGGGAGCTGTTTTTT.

This chain links TRBV19 with TRBJ2-3; 8 positions match TRBD1. Per the germline V gene, CDR1 is LNHDA and CDR2 is SQIVND (reference sequence). With 7 bases clipped from V and 6 bases from J, the junction kept 6 bases outside the gene matches. The CDR3 is 13 amino acids. This CDR3 reads CASNKDRADTQYF. The DNA of the CDR3 is TGTGCCAGTAATAAGGACAGGGCTGATACGCAGTATTTT. The full variable domain, its missing parts supplied by reference TRBV19 and TRBJ2-3, is DGGITQSPKYLFRKEGQNVTLSCEQNLNHDAMYWYRQDPGQGLRLIYYSQIVNDFQKGDIAEGYSVSREKKESFPLTVTSAQKNPTAFYLCASNKDRADTQYFGPGTRLTVL.

The chain joins TRBV7-2 to TRBJ1-2; 9 nucleotides line up with TRBD1. CDR1 and CDR2 from the germline V gene are SGHTA and FQGNSA. V shed 1 base, J shed 8 bases, and the junction held 11 bases outside the gene matches. This CDR3 has 16 residues. CDR3 DNA: TGTGCCAGCAGCTTAGTCCCCCGGGACAGGGTTAAAGGCTACACCTTC. The encoded protein is CASSLVPRDRVKGYTF.

This sequence joins TRBV30 and TRBJ1-2; no firm D call. The CDR3 consists of 12 residues. V was trimmed by 1 base and J by 0 bases, leaving 3 bases between them. The V gene's germline CDR1 is GTSNPN and CDR2 SVGIG (reference sequence). The CDR3 reads CAWSGANYGYTF. In nucleotides, the CDR3 is TGTGCCTGGAGTGGAGCTAACTATGGCTACACCTTC.

Details on this clone: Other DNA sequences in the same sample also yield this CDR3. The chain uses TRBV27 and TRBJ2-5; unclear D gene. V gave up 6 bases and J gave up 8 bases, with 16 bases separating them. The CDR3 covers 13 residues. Germline CDR1 reads MNHEY; CDR2 reads SMNVEV (reference sequence). In DNA, the CDR3 is TGTGCCAGCAGCCCCGCCGCGGCGGAAACCCAGTACTTC. Protein: CASSPAAAETQYF.

For this clone: The same CDR3 arises from other DNA sequences in this sample as well. The chain employs TRBV5-1 and TRBJ1-5; a possible D gene is TRBD1 (5 bases). Trimming removed 1 base at V and 4 bases at J, with 9 bases between. The CDR3 contains 14 residues. Germline V gene lookup returns CDR1 SGHRS and CDR2 YFSETQ. CDR3 bases: TGCGCCAGCAGCTTGACGGGGGGAAATCAGCCCCAGCATTTT. Amino acid sequence: CASSLTGGNQPQHF.

This chain joins TRBV3-1 (or the pseudogene TRBV3-2) and TRBJ2-7, with TRBD1 identical over 8 bases. Germline-derived CDR1 and CDR2 are LGHDT and YNNKEL (reference sequence). J was trimmed by 7 bases and V by 2 bases; bases with no gene match: 4. The CDR3 contains 13 residues. The CDR3 here is CASSQRTGGEQYF. CDR3 nucleotides: TGTGCCAGCAGCCAAAGAACAGGGGGGGAGCAGTACTTC.

This chain connects TRBV2 to TRBJ1-2; 12 positions match TRBD1. The CDR3 spans 14 residues. CDR1 is SNHLY and CDR2 is FYNNEI in the germline V gene. V dropped 6 bases and J dropped 4; count of bases not matched to a gene: 3. For the CDR3, the DNA is TGTGCCAGCAGGGGGACAGGGGGCACCTATGGCTACACCTTC. It specifies CASRGTGGTYGYTF.

CDR3: CASRGTGGGGYTF. The CDR3 DNA reads TGTGCCAGCAGAGGGACAGGGGGAGGGGGCTACACCTTC. The chain carries TRBV2 and TRBJ1-2; 11 nucleotides line up with TRBD1. Germline CDR1 and CDR2: SNHLY and FYNNEI. V gave up 6 bases and J gave up 8 bases; unmatched junction bases: 5. This CDR3 is built from 13 residues.

V and J are TRBV19 and TRBJ2-7; a possible D gene is TRBD2 (6 bases). The length of the CDR3 is 14 residues. V was cut by 7 bases and J by 0 bases, with 13 bases left in between. Per germline, CDR1 LNHDA and CDR2 SQIVND (reference sequence). CDR3 region: CASKPGDSSYEQYF. Written as DNA, the CDR3 is TGTGCCAGTAAGCCGGGGGATAGCTCCTACGAGCAGTACTTC. The entire variable domain, with the rest obtained from reference TRBV19 and TRBJ2-7, is as follows: DGGITQSPKYLFRKEGQNVTLSCEQNLNHDAMYWYRQDPGQGLRLIYYSQIVNDFQKGDIAEGYSVSREKKESFPLTVTSAQKNPTAFYLCASKPGDSSYEQYFGPGTRLTVT.